A selection of T cell receptor beta chains follows, all from one sample in a study of blood T cell repertoires in COVID-19. Method: immunoSEQ multiplex PCR; TCRdb's copy keeps in-frame clones and lacks some. The top ten clones hold over 7.5% of a sample with some 250,000 clones, roughly four fifths of them seen once. The sample comprised peripheral blood. Receptors were obtained from an elderly woman with acute or convalescent COVID-19. CDR3s include the opening cysteine and the closing phenylalanine or tryptophan. Size values are once, few and many counts, or a class for expanded clones, and some rows have none.

NA	TRBV2	TRBJ1-4	CASSAGTVNEKLFF
NA	TRBV2	TRBJ2-2	CANTDYRGEVTGELFF
NA	TRBV29-1	TRBJ1-5	CSAGTGWNQPQHF
NA	TRBV5-6	TRBJ1-1	CASSFWTGAKGTEAFF
NA	TRBV5-1	TRBJ2-2	CASSVLPDTPGELFF
NA	TRBV7-3	TRBJ2-2	CASSPSPMNTGELFF
NA	TRBV11-2	TRBJ2-7	CASSPSRGLYDEQYF
many	TRBV28	TRBJ1-4	CASSPHLVGTPNEKLFF
NA	TRBV10-3	TRBJ1-1	CAISKGANTEAFF
NA	TRBV5-4	TRBJ1-1	CASSREPGVSNTEAFF
NA	TRBV3-1/TRBV3-2	TRBJ1-2	CASSPRDAVYGYTF
NA	TRBV3-1/TRBV3-2	TRBJ2-1	CASSQTRQGINNEQFF
NA	TRBV5-1	TRBJ2-2	CASRPGTAGAGELFF
NA	TRBV19	TRBJ1-5	CASSIGREGQPQHF
NA	TRBV19	TRBJ1-1	CASSRLGQDISEAFF
few	TRBV19	TRBJ1-5	CASSGGTLSNQPQHF
once	TRBV7-8	TRBJ1-6	CASSLGQGSYNSPLHF
NA	TRBV27	TRBJ2-3	CASSPRWGLDTQYF
NA	TRBV27	TRBJ2-5	CASSYGQEETQYF
NA	TRBV5-1	TRBJ2-5	CASSLVGQSQETQYF
NA	TRBV2	TRBJ1-6	CASTYKGGSSPLHF
NA	TRBV7-9	TRBJ2-5	CASSSSGGFKETQYF
NA	TRBV5-1	TRBJ2-7	CASSSNGQTYEQYF
NA	TRBV6-6	TRBJ1-5	CASNRQGADQPQHF
NA	TRBV28	TRBJ2-4	CASSLAGGAKNIQYF
once	TRBV10-3	TRBJ1-1	CAISTPPITEAFF
NA	TRBV6-2/TRBV6-3	TRBJ2-7	CASSFLRLAINSYEQYF
NA	TRBV3-1/TRBV3-2	TRBJ1-3	CASSRRDSGNTIYF
few	TRBV9	TRBJ2-1	CASSVGQGTVNEQFF
NA	TRBV7-3	TRBJ1-6	CASSLIDSNNSPLHF
NA	TRBV5-4	TRBJ2-4	CASSATSGVNIQYF
NA	TRBV9	TRBJ2-5	CASSVVPTGETQYF
NA	TRBV12-3/TRBV12-4	TRBJ1-1	CASSPPLGPTWDF
NA	TRBV2	TRBJ1-6	CASSEGRGGDSPLHF
NA	TRBV28	TRBJ1-5	CASSLYTGGSNQPQHF
NA	TRBV5-4	TRBJ1-3	CASSQGQHSGNTIYF
NA	TRBV6-1	TRBJ1-1	CASSEEGQGYPMNTEAFF
NA	TRBV7-8	TRBJ1-2	CASSVDRDYGYTF
NA	TRBV18	TRBJ1-1	CASSPQEVNTEAFF
NA	TRBV5-4	TRBJ2-7	CASSSGTGDYEQYF
NA	TRBV28	TRBJ2-3	CASRPGRRGTDTQYF
NA	TRBV18	TRBJ2-7	CASSPRERDYEQYF
NA	TRBV9	TRBJ2-1	CASSVKGQDNEQFF
NA	TRBV18	TRBJ1-6	CASSPVRGDNSPLHF
NA	TRBV29-1	TRBJ1-2	CSVEEGQGVVYGYTF
NA	TRBV6-4	TRBJ2-6	CASSDPRTGGSGANVLTF
once	TRBV6-1	TRBJ2-7	CASSGLGGRGSSYEQYF
NA	TRBV25-1	TRBJ2-7	CASSAQGHSYEQYF
NA	TRBV5-4	TRBJ1-2	CASSPAPGYGYTF
NA	TRBV3-1/TRBV3-2	TRBJ1-2	CASSQGRGGALGYTF
NA	TRBV9	TRBJ1-5	CASSVGTGGSNQPQHF